A single sample gave rise to the 6 T cell receptor beta chains below, sequenced in a study of T-cell memory formation after mild COVID-19. Each CDR3 protein gets one entry after TCRdb re-called the 5' RACE reads with MiXCR. Among about 130,000 distinct CDR3 sequences listed, over 15% were seen once. Sequenced material: PBMCs or a T cell subset sorted from them (not recorded which). These receptors were collected from a young man who had mild COVID-19 (a few samples of this study predate the infection). Cell type and time point are not known.

The chain links TRBV29-1 to TRBJ2-3; the D gene is possibly TRBD1 (6 bases). V was cut by 8 bases and J by 2 bases, with 17 bases left in between. CDR3 size: 14 residues. CDR1 SQVTM and CDR2 ANQGSEA come from the germline V gene. This CDR3 reads CSSSGAWVTDTQYF. CDR3 nucleotides: TGCAGCTCATCAGGGGCTTGGGTCACAGATACGCAGTATTTT.

This clonotype has just a few counts. The chain recombines TRBV7-9 with TRBJ2-5; a possible D gene is TRBD2 (7 bases). The CDR3 contains 16 residues. Trimming took 6 bases from V and 0 from J, leaving 17 bases between them. Germline V gene lookup returns CDR1 SEHNR and CDR2 FQNEAQ (reference sequence). CDR3 region: CASRLGRGRNQETQYF. The CDR3 coding sequence is TGTGCCAGCAGACTAGGGCGGGGGCGAAACCAAGAGACCCAGTACTTC.

The chain employs TRBV20-1 and TRBJ2-7, with TRBD2 as a possible D gene (5 bases). CDR1 and CDR2 (germline): DFQATT, SNEGSKA (reference sequence). The ends were cut back, 2 bases at V and 0 bases at J, with 11 bases in the middle. The CDR3 runs 14 residues. The chain's CDR3 is CSARNGESSYEQYV. The DNA for the CDR3 is TGCAGTGCTAGAAACGGGGAAAGCTCCTACGAGCAGTACGTC.

This clonotype was seen more than once but under ten times. This chain links TRBV12-3 or TRBV12-4 with TRBJ2-2; 9 bases agree with TRBD1. V dropped 6 bases and J dropped 6; count of bases not matched to a gene: 8. This CDR3 has 15 residues. CDR3 nucleotides: TGTGCCAGCAGAGGACAGGGGCGGGGTCCCGGGGAGCTGTTTTTT. It yields the protein CASRGQGRGPGELFF.

This clonotype was counted between two and nine times. This chain joins TRBV12-3 or TRBV12-4 and TRBJ1-2; tentative D call: TRBD1 (5 bases). The V end lost 3 bases, the J end lost 8 bases, and 16 bases lay between the germline ends. The length of the CDR3 is 14 residues. CDR3 in DNA: TGTGCCAGCAGTTTGGAGGGTAGGGGTAGCGGCTACACCTTC. Its protein product is CASSLEGRGSGYTF.

The chain employs TRBV19 and TRBJ2-7, with TRBD1 as a possible D gene (5 bases). V was shortened by 3 bases and J by 2 bases, with 11 bases between the two germline ends. Germline CDR1 reads LNHDA; CDR2 reads SQIVND (reference sequence). CDR3 length: 14 amino acids. CDR3 in DNA: TGTGCCAGTAGTATCCAGGGATCGACCTACGAGCAGTACTTC. Protein: CASSIQGSTYEQYF.